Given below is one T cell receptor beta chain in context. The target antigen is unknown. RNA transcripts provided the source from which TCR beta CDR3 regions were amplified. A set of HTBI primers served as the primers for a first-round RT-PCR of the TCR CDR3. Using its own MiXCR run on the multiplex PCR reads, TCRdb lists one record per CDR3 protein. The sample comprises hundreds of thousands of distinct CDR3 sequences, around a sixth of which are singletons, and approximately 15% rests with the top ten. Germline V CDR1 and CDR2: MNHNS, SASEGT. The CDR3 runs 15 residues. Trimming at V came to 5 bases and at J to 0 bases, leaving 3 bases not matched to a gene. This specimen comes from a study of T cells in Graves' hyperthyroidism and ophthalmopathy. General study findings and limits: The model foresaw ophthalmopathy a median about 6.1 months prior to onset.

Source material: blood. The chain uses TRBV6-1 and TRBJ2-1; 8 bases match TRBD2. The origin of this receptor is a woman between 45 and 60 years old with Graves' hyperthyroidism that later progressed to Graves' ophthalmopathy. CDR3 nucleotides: TGTGCCAGCAGTACAGCGGGGGCCTCCTACAATGAGCAGTTCTTC. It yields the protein CASSTAGASYNEQFF.